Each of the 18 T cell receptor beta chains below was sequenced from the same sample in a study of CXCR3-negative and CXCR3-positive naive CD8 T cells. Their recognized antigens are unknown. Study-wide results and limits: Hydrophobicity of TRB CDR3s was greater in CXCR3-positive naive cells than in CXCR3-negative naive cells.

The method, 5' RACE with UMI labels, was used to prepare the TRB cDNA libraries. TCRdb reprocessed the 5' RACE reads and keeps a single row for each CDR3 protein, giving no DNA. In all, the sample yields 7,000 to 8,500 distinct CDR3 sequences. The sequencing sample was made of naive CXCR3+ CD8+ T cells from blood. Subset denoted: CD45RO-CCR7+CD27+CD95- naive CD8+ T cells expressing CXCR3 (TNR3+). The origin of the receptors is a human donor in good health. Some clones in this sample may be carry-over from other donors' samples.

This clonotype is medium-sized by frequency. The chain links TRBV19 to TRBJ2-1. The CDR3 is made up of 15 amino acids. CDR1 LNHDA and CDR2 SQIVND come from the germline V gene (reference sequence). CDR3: CASSIGLLSYNEQFF.

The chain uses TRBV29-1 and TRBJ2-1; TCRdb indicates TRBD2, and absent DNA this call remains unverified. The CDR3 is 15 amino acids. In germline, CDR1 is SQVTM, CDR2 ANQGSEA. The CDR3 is CSVAARGLSYNEQFF.

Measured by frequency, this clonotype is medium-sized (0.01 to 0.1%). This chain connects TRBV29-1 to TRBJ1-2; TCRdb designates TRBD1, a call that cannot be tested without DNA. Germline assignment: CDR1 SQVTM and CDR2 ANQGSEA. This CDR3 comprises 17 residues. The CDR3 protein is CSVEDVSGSYSNYGYTF.

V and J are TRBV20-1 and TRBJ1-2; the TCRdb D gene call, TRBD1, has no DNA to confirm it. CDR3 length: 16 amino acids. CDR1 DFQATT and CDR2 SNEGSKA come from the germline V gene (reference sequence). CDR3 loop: CSARRSDRGPSIGYTF.

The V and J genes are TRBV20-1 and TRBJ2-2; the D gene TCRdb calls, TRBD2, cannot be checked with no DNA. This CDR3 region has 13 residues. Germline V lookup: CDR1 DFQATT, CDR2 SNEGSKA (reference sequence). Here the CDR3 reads CSANGGGTWELFF.

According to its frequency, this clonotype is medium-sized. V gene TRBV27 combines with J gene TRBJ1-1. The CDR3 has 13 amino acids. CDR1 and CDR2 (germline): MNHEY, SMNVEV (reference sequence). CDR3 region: CASSFSAGTEAFF.

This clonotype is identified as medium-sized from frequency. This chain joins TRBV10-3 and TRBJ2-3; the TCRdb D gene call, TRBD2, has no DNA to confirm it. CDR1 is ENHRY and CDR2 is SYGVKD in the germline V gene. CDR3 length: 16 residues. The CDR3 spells CAIRNPGLAGADTQYF.

CDR3 sequence reads: CASSLDRLNNSPLHF. J is TRBJ1-6 and V is TRBV7-9. The CDR3 loop spans 15 amino acids. Germline V gene sequence: CDR1 SEHNR, CDR2 FQNEAQ (reference sequence).

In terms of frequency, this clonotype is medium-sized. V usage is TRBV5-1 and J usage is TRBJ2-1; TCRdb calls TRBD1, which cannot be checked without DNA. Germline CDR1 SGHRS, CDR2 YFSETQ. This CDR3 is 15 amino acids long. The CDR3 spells CASSISEQGVWEQFF.

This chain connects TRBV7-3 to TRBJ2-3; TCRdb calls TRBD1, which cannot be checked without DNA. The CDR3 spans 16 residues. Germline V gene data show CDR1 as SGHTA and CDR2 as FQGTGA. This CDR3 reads CASSRTAGGEGDTQYF.

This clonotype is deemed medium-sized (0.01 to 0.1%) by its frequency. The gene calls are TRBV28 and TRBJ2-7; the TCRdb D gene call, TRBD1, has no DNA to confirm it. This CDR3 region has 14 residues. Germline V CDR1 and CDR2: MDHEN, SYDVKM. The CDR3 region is CASSLAAGGYEQYF. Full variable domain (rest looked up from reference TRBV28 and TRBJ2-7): DVKVTQSSRYLVKRTGEKVFLECVQDMDHENMFWYRQDPGLGLRLIYFSYDVKMKEKGDIPEGYSVSREKKERFSLILESASTNQTSMYLCASSLAAGGYEQYFGPGTRLTVT.

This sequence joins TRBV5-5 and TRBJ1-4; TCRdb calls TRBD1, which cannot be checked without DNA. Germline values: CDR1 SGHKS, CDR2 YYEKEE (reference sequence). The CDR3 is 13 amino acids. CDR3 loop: CASSPGTAEKLFF.

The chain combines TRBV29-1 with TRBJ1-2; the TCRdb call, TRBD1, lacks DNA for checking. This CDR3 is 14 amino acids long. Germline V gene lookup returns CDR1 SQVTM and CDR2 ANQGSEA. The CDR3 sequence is CSVSWQGSHYGYTF. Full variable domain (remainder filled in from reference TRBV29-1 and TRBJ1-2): SAVISQKPSRDICQRGTSLTIQCQVDSQVTMMFWYRQQPGQSLTLIATANQGSEATYESGFVIDKFPISRPNLTFSTLTVSNMSPEDSSIYLCSVSWQGSHYGYTFGSGTRLTVV.

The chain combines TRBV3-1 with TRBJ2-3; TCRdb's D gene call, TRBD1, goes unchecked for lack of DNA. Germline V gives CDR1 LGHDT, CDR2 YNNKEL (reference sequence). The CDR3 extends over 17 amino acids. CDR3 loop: CASSQDRGARGTDTQYF.

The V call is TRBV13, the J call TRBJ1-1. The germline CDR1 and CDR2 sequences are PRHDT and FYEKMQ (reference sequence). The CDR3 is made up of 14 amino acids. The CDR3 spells CASTFGTANTEAFF.

The CDR3 region is CASSLPNRDPQEQYF. This chain uses TRBV3-1 with TRBJ2-7; TCRdb lists TRBD1, though no DNA is available to test this call. The CDR3 is 15 amino acids. Germline CDR1 LGHDT, CDR2 YNNKEL (reference sequence).

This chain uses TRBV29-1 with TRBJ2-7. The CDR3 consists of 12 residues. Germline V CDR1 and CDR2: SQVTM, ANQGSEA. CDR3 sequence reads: CSVAMADYEQYF.

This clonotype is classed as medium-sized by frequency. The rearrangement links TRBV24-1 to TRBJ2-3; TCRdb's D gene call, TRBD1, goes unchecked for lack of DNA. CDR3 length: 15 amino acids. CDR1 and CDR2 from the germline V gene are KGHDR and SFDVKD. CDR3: CATSDPGQGADTQYF.